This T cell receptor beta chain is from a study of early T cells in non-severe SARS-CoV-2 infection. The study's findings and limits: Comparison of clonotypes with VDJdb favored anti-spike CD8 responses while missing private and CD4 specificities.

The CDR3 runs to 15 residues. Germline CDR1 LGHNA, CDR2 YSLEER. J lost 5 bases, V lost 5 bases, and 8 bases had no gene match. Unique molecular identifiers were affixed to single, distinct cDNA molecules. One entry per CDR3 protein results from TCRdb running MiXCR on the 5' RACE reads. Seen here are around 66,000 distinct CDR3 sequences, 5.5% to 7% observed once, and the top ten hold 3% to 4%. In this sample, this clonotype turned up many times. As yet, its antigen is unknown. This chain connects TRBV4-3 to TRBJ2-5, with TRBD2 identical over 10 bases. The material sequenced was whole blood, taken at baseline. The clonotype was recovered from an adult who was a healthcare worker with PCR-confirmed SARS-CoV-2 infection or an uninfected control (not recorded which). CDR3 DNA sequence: TGCGCCAGCAGCTTCACACTAGCGGGATGGGAGACCCAGTACTTC. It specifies CASSFTLAGWETQYF.